Listed below are T cell receptor beta chains from one sample, sequenced in a study of cytomegalovirus exposure and HLA in healthy donors. Using immunoSEQ multiplex PCR, the repertoire was profiled, and TCRdb retains in-frame clones only, with some absent. This table holds over 50,000 clones, more than 75% found once. The source material was PBMCs. Source of these receptors: a man in his late teens or twenties in good health and CMV-seronegative. CDR3s include the opening cysteine and the closing phenylalanine or tryptophan. D genes are given only for firm matches. Clone size, where shown, is once, few, many, or a class for clones that have expanded.

cdr3_aa cdr3_nt clone_size d_call j_call v_call
CAITPTRDRVSYEQYF TGTGCCATTACCCCGACCCGGGACAGGGTCTCCTACGAGCAGTACTTC . TRBD1 TRBJ2-7 TRBV10-3
CASSLIPGQVDTEAFF TGTGCCAGCAGCTTAATCCCGGGACAGGTTGACACTGAAGCTTTCTTT . TRBD1 TRBJ1-1 TRBV11-2
CASSLGQGADTIYF TGCGCCAGCAGCTTGGGGCAGGGGGCAGACACCATATATTTT . TRBD1 TRBJ1-3 TRBV5-1
CASARDYNQPQHF TGTGCCAGTGCCAGGGACTACAATCAGCCCCAGCATTTT . . TRBJ1-5 TRBV28
CASRAGGLNEQFF TGCGCCAGCCGAGCGGGGGGATTGAATGAGCAGTTCTTC . TRBD2 TRBJ2-1 TRBV5-1
CASSLGQGEGTSQETQYF TGCGCCAGCAGCTTGGGACAGGGGGAAGGAACAAGTCAAGAGACCCAGTACTTC . TRBD1 TRBJ2-5 TRBV5-1
CASSEGRRGGADEQYF TGTGCCAGCAGTGAAGGAAGACGGGGGGGCGCAGACGAGCAGTACTTC . TRBD2 TRBJ2-7 TRBV6-1
CASSQEPSVHRGGYTF TGTGCCAGCAGCCAAGAACCCTCGGTCCACAGGGGTGGCTACACCTTC . TRBD1 TRBJ1-2 TRBV14
CASSLSGTQFGTQYF TGTGCCAGCAGCTTAAGTGGGACTCAGTTCGGGACCCAGTACTTC . . TRBJ2-5 TRBV7-8
CASSLGQAITDTQYF TGCGCCAGCAGCTTGGGACAGGCTATAACAGATACGCAGTATTTT . . TRBJ2-3 TRBV5-1
CASSPGQVAGELFF TGCGCCAGCAGTCCCGGACAGGTTGCCGGGGAGCTGTTTTTT . TRBD1 TRBJ2-2 TRBV5-1
CAWSPSGTANTGELFF TGTGCCTGGAGTCCCTCCGGGACTGCGAACACCGGGGAGCTGTTTTTT . . TRBJ2-2 TRBV30
CASTESGGLETQYF TGTGCCAGCACCGAATCGGGGGGGCTGGAGACCCAGTACTTC . TRBD2 TRBJ2-5 TRBV6-5
CASSQALRSGPGDTQYF TGTGCCAGCAGCCAAGCCCTGAGGAGCGGGCCGGGAGATACGCAGTATTTT . . TRBJ2-3 TRBV4-2
CASSYGTGEYEQYF TGTGCCAGCAGTTATGGGACAGGGGAATACGAGCAGTACTTC . TRBD1 TRBJ2-7 TRBV6-5
CASSLEGLYTF TGCGCCAGCAGCTTAGAGGGACTCTACACCTTC . . TRBJ1-2 TRBV5-1
CASSLGQGNEQFF TGCGCCAGCAGCTTAGGACAGGGCAATGAGCAGTTCTTC . TRBD1 TRBJ2-1 TRBV5-1
CASSFSGYEQYF TGCGCCAGCAGCTTTTCGGGCTACGAGCAGTACTTC . . TRBJ2-7 TRBV5-1
CASSPPLQYF TGTGCCAGCAGTCCCCCCTTACAGTACTTC . . TRBJ2-7 TRBV27
CASSEASGGATDTQYF TGTGCCAGCAGTGAGGCTAGCGGGGGTGCCACAGATACGCAGTATTTT . TRBD2 TRBJ2-3 TRBV6-1
CASAGTAQETQYF TGTGCCAGTGCCGGGACAGCCCAAGAGACCCAGTACTTC . TRBD1 TRBJ2-5 TRBV19
CASSSSRGGSGANVLTF TGTGCCAGCAGCTCTAGTAGGGGTGGCTCTGGGGCCAACGTCCTGACTTTC . . TRBJ2-6 TRBV7-2
CASRLTEAYEQYF TGTGCCAGCAGGTTGACAGAGGCCTACGAGCAGTACTTC . . TRBJ2-7 TRBV6-1
CASSLGTGLEQYF TGCGCCAGCAGCCTTGGGACAGGGCTCGAGCAGTACTTC . TRBD1 TRBJ2-7 TRBV4-1
CASSREAQNTEAFF TGTGCCAGCAGCCGGGAGGCCCAGAACACTGAAGCTTTCTTT . . TRBJ1-1 TRBV7-9
CASIIAGGHNEQFF TGTGCCAGCATCATCGCAGGGGGACACAATGAGCAGTTCTTC few TRBD1 TRBJ2-1 TRBV2
CAWSSGTENSPLHF TGTGCCTGGAGTTCCGGGACAGAGAATTCACCCCTCCACTTT . TRBD1 TRBJ1-6 TRBV30
CASRSLDSFYEQYF TGTGCCAGCAGGTCCTTGGACAGCTTCTACGAGCAGTACTTC . . TRBJ2-7 TRBV6-1
CASSPRQTQETQYF TGTGCCAGCAGCCCTCGACAGACCCAAGAGACCCAGTACTTC . . TRBJ2-5 TRBV11-3
CASSGAGTSTDTQYF TGTGCCAGCAGCGGGGCGGGGACTAGCACAGATACGCAGTATTTT . . TRBJ2-3 TRBV9
CASSRGQGGFHTEAFF TGCGCCAGCAGTCGGGGTCAGGGAGGATTTCACACTGAAGCTTTCTTT . . TRBJ1-1 TRBV5-1
CAWSRGAADTQYF TGTGCCTGGTCAAGGGGTGCGGCAGATACGCAGTATTTT few . TRBJ2-3 TRBV30
CASSPRQPGGNQPQHF TGTGCCAGCAGTCCCCGACAGCCGGGTGGCAATCAGCCCCAGCATTTT . . TRBJ1-5 TRBV28
CATSRARESPLHF TGTGCCACCAGCAGAGCCCGCGAGTCACCCCTCCACTTT . . TRBJ1-6 TRBV15
CAWSLQGDQPQHF TGTGCCTGGAGTCTTCAGGGGGATCAGCCCCAGCATTTT few TRBD1 TRBJ1-5 TRBV30
CASSRPGWDQPQHF TGTGCCAGCAGTCGGCCAGGGTGGGATCAGCCCCAGCATTTT . . TRBJ1-5 TRBV28
CATSRIQQGNEQYF TGTGCCACCAGCAGGATCCAACAGGGGAACGAGCAGTACTTC . TRBD1 TRBJ2-7 TRBV15
CASSYFGQAPGELFF TGTGCCAGCAGCTACTTCGGACAGGCTCCCGGGGAGCTGTTTTTT once TRBD1 TRBJ2-2 TRBV11-3
CASHRDRGTDTQYF TGCGCCAGCCACCGGGACAGGGGCACAGATACGCAGTATTTT . TRBD1 TRBJ2-3 TRBV5-1
CASQGSGGGNTIYF TGCGCCAGCCAAGGGTCCGGGGGTGGAAACACCATATATTTT . . TRBJ1-3 TRBV5-1
CASSPELNLNTEAFF TGTGCCAGCAGCCCAGAATTGAACCTGAACACTGAAGCTTTCTTT once . TRBJ1-1 TRBV9
CASSPEGPVGRNTIYF TGTGCCAGCTCACCAGAGGGCCCCGTGGGTCGGAACACCATATATTTT . . TRBJ1-3 TRBV18
CASSQASGGAGELFF TGCGCCAGCAGCCAGGCTAGCGGGGGGGCCGGGGAGCTGTTTTTT . TRBD2 TRBJ2-2 TRBV4-1
CASSNGGNSPLHF TGTGCCAGCAGTAATGGGGGGAATTCACCCCTCCACTTT once . TRBJ1-6 TRBV9
CAWSASGDHGYTF TGTGCCTGGAGTGCTTCGGGAGACCACGGCTACACCTTC . . TRBJ1-2 TRBV30
CASSQTPTGTSRTDTQYF TGTGCCAGCAGCCAGACACCCACAGGGACTAGCCGTACAGATACGCAGTATTTT few TRBD2 TRBJ2-3 TRBV4-2
CASSPGQFFLSSYEQYF TGTGCCAGCAGCCCGGGACAGTTTTTCCTAAGCTCCTACGAGCAGTACTTC . TRBD1 TRBJ2-7 TRBV28
CASSSRSEQYF TGTGCCAGCAGCTCCCGTTCCGAGCAGTACTTC . . TRBJ2-7 TRBV11-2
CASSVASGGNTGELFF TGTGCCAGCAGCGTAGCTAGCGGGGGCAACACCGGGGAGCTGTTTTTT . TRBD2 TRBJ2-2 TRBV9
CASSQEGRQPQHF TGCGCCAGCAGCCAAGAGGGCAGGCAGCCCCAGCATTTT . . TRBJ1-5 TRBV4-1
CASSLTGSHYF TGTGCCAGCAGCTTGACCGGGAGCCACTACTTC few . TRBJ2-5 TRBV5-6
CASTRDRSSYEQYF TGCGCCAGCACCCGGGACAGGAGCTCCTACGAGCAGTACTTC . TRBD1 TRBJ2-7 TRBV10-1
CASSPVSGANVLTF TGTGCCAGCAGCCCTGTGTCTGGGGCCAACGTCCTGACTTTC . . TRBJ2-6 TRBV28
CAISGTDNQPQHF TGTGCCATCAGTGGAACAGACAATCAGCCCCAGCATTTT . . TRBJ1-5 TRBV10-3
CASSKDSSYEQYF TGCGCCAGCAGTAAGGACAGTTCCTACGAGCAGTACTTC . . TRBJ2-7 TRBV10-1